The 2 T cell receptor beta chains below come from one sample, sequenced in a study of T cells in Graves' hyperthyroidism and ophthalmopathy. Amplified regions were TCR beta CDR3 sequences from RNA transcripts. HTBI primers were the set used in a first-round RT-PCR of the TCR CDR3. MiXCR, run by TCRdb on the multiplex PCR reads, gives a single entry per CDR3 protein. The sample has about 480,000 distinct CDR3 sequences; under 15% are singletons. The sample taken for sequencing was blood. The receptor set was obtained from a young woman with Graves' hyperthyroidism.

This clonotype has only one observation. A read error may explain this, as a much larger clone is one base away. CDR3 coding DNA: TGTGCCAGCAGTGAAGACTACTCTAATGAGCAGTTCTTC. Its protein is CASSEDYSNEQFF. The genes are TRBV12-3 or TRBV12-4 and TRBJ2-1, with a possible D match to TRBD2 (5 bases). The V end was cut by 5 bases, the J end by 7 bases, with 12 bases between. This CDR3 region has 13 residues.

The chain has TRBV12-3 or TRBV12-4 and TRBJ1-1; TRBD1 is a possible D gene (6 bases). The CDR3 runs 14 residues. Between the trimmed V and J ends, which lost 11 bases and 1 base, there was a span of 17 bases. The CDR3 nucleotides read TGTGCCGGCACCGTCGAGACAGGGAACACTGAAGCTTTCTTT. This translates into CAGTVETGNTEAFF.